This TCR beta chain comes out of a study of T cell repertoires in cytomegalovirus infection (dated by TCRdb to the late 2010s). Background for the entire study: The peptide stimulations were aimed at well-studied HLA-B-restricted epitopes as well as recently identified HLA-C-restricted CMV epitopes, whose presentation resists viral immunomodulation. The HLA type of each donor mattered for the analysis, because public TCR beta signatures pointed to carriage of CMV infection along with the matching HLA type. Study-wide findings and limitations: The ex vivo response was dominated by HLA-C-restricted CMV-specific TCR beta clonotypes, which also provided the single most frequent clonotype in two of eight donors. Carriers of CMV infection plus the relevant HLA type were discriminated by the cumulative frequency of public TCR beta family members in the study cohort and in an independent roughly 370-donor cohort.

As for this clonotype: Its antigen is unknown. No qualities accompany the bases; no much larger clone lies one base away.

Explained via the paper, the treatment or condition label denotes: in vitro stimulation with specific CMV peptide epitopes to enrich CMV-specific T cells. Sequenced using an Illumina HiSeq 1500. TCRdb redid the processing of the public reads, applying fastp at Q25 and MiXCR, and retained in-frame beta chains. Rows merge per CDR3 protein into single entries with the most common DNA and genes. Within this sample are hundreds of thousands of distinct CDR3 sequences, with under 45% of them counted one time only. The ten top clones hold 40% to 50% of the sample. This sample comprised cultured PBMCs, obtained from culture after CMV antigen stimulation. The clonotype originates from a human donor in good health (CMV status not recorded). Some clones in this sample may be carry-over from other donors' samples.

CDR3 sequence: CASSRGPGTGLGQPQHF. The nucleotide sequence reads TGTGCCAGCAGTCGGGGACCCGGGACAGGGCTGGGCCAGCCCCAGCATTTT. The chain joins TRBV12-3 or TRBV12-4 to TRBJ1-5, with TRBD1 matching 9 junction bases. The CDR3, from cysteine to phenylalanine, totals 17 residues. The read is trimmed to its CDR3 DNA, 51 bases read in frame from base 1. Germline trimming amounts to 5 bases on V and 7 bases on J, with 15 as the count of junction bases outside the gene matches.